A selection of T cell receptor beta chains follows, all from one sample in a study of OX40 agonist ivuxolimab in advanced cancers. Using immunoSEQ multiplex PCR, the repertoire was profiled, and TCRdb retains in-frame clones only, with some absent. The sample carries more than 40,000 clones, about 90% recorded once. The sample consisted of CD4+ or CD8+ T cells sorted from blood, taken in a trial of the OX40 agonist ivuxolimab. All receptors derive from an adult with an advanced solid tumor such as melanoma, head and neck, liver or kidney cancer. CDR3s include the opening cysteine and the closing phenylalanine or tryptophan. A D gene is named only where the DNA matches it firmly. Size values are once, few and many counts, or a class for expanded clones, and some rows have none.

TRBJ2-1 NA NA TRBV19 CASTGTYTMKQFF TGTGCCAGTACCGGGACTTATACAATGAAGCAGTTCTTC
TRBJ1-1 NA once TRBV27 CASGKRGSGTEAFF TGTGCCAGTGGAAAACGGGGATCGGGCACTGAAGCTTTCTTT
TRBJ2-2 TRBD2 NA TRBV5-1 CASSGGLAGTGELFF TGCGCCAGCAGCGGCGGACTAGCGGGCACCGGGGAGCTGTTTTTT
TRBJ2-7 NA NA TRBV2 CASSESARGRYEQYF TGTGCCAGCAGTGAATCAGCCAGGGGTAGGTACGAGCAGTACTTC
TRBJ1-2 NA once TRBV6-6 CASSPDRTYGYTF TGTGCCAGCAGTCCCGACAGAACCTATGGCTACACCTTC
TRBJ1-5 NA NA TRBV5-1 CASSLGTDSNQPQHF TGCGCCAGCAGCTTGGGGACGGATAGCAATCAGCCCCAGCATTTT
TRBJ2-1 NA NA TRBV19 CASSRKVDEQFF TGTGCCAGTAGTCGAAAAGTCGATGAGCAGTTCTTC
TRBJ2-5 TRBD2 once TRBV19 CASRSGGTSFGTQYF TGTGCCAGTAGATCGGGAGGGACCTCTTTCGGGACCCAGTACTTC
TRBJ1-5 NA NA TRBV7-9 CASSLDGSYQPQHF TGTGCCAGCAGCTTAGATGGGAGCTATCAGCCCCAGCATTTT
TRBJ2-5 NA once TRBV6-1 CASSKTGDQETQYF TGTGCCAGCAGTAAAACAGGAGACCAAGAGACCCAGTACTTC
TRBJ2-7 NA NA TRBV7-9 CASSSPFRGHYEQYF TGTGCCAGCAGCTCACCTTTCAGGGGCCACTACGAGCAGTACTTC
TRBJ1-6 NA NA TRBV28 CASGGGRSYNSPLHF TGTGCCAGCGGGGGTGGACGGTCCTATAATTCACCCCTCCACTTT
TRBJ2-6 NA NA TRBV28 CASSPGPSTGANVLTF TGTGCCAGCAGTCCCGGACCGTCCACGGGGGCCAACGTCCTGACTTTC
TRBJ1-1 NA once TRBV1 CTSSQDPPGGLPSGAFF TGCACCAGCAGCCAAGATCCTCCAGGGGGCTTGCCCTCAGGGGCTTTCTTT
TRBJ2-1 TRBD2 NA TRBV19 CASTRRSLLAGGGNEQFF TGTGCCAGTACCCGGCGAAGTCTGCTAGCGGGAGGGGGGAATGAGCAGTTCTTC
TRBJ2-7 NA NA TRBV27 CASSPSQMFSSYEQYF TGTGCCAGCAGTCCCTCCCAGATGTTTAGCTCCTACGAGCAGTACTTC
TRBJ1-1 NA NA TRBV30 CAWRPEWGRAEAFF TGTGCCTGGAGGCCGGAGTGGGGGAGGGCTGAAGCTTTCTTT
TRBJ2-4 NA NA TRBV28 CASSFPPNAIQYF TGTGCCAGCAGTTTCCCACCGAATGCCATTCAGTACTTC
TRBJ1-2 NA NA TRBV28 CASTFRGGYGYTF TGTGCCAGCACCTTTAGGGGGGGCTATGGCTACACCTTC
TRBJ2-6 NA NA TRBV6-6 CASRPRVSAGANVLTF TGTGCCAGCAGGCCCCGGGTTTCAGCTGGGGCCAACGTCCTGACTTTC
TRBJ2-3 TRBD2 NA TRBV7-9 CASSPAGVRNTQYF TGTGCCAGCAGCCCGGCGGGGGTACGAAATACGCAGTATTTT
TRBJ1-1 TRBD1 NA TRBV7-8 CASSVRGEGEAFF TGTGCCAGCAGCGTCAGGGGGGAGGGTGAAGCTTTCTTT
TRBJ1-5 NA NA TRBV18 CASSPDLGVSNQPQHF TGTGCCAGCTCACCAGACCTGGGAGTTAGCAATCAGCCCCAGCATTTT
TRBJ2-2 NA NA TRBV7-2 CASSPSLGTGELFF TGTGCCAGCAGCCCTAGCTTGGGCACCGGGGAGCTGTTTTTT
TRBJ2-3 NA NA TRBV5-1 CASSVTATDTQYF TGCGCCAGCAGCGTTACAGCCACAGATACGCAGTATTTT
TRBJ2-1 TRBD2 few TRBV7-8 CASSPRLAGAYNEQFF TGTGCCAGCAGCCCGAGACTAGCGGGGGCCTACAATGAGCAGTTCTTC
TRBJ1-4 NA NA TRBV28 CASSMGAGNEEKLFF TGTGCCAGCTCGATGGGGGCAGGGAATGAAGAAAAACTGTTTTTT
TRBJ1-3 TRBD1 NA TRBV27 CASSPRQGITGNTIYF TGTGCCAGCAGCCCGAGACAGGGGATAACTGGAAACACCATATATTTT
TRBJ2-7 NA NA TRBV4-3 CASSQVAGTYEQYF TGCGCCAGCAGCCAGGTGGCAGGGACCTACGAGCAGTACTTC
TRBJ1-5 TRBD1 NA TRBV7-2 CASSIQGDWQPQHF TGTGCCAGCAGCATACAGGGGGATTGGCAGCCCCAGCATTTT
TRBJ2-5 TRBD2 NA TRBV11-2 CASSFGLAGFQETQYF TGTGCCAGCAGCTTCGGACTAGCGGGCTTCCAAGAGACCCAGTACTTC
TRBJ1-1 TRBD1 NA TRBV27 CASSRYAGGNTEAFF TGTGCCAGCAGTCGTTATGCAGGGGGGAACACTGAAGCTTTCTTT
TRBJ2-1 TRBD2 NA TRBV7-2 CASSPHLAGGYNEQFF TGTGCCAGCAGCCCTCACCTAGCGGGAGGGTACAATGAGCAGTTCTTC
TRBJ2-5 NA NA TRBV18 CASSPGIQETQYF TGTGCCAGCTCACCAGGGATCCAAGAGACCCAGTACTTC
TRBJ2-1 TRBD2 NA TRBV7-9 CASSLSLAGSYNEQFF TGTGCCAGCAGCTTAAGCCTAGCGGGCTCCTACAATGAGCAGTTCTTC
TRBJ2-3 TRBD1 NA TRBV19 CASRATGHSTDTQYF TGTGCCAGTAGAGCGACAGGGCATAGCACAGATACGCAGTATTTT
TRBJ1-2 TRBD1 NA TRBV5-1 CASSPGQGSYYGYTF TGCGCCAGCAGCCCCGGACAGGGCTCGTACTATGGCTACACCTTC
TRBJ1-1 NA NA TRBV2 CASSVTGWDEAFF TGTGCCAGCAGTGTTACAGGATGGGATGAAGCTTTCTTT
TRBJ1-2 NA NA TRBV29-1 CSVDTGNYGYTF TGCAGCGTCGATACAGGGAACTATGGCTACACCTTC
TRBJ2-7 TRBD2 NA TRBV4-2 CASSQGAGGAYEQYF TGTGCCAGCAGCCAAGGTGCGGGAGGGGCGTACGAGCAGTACTTC
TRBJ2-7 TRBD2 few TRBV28 CASTSTSGSLYEQYF TGTGCCAGCACATCGACTAGCGGGAGCTTGTACGAGCAGTACTTC
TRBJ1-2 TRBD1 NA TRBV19 CASSLTGVSYGYTF TGTGCCAGTAGCCTGACAGGGGTATCGTATGGCTACACCTTC
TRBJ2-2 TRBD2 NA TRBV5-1 CASRRTSGVSGGTGELFF TGCGCCAGCAGGAGGACTAGCGGGGTATCTGGTGGCACCGGGGAGCTGTTTTTT